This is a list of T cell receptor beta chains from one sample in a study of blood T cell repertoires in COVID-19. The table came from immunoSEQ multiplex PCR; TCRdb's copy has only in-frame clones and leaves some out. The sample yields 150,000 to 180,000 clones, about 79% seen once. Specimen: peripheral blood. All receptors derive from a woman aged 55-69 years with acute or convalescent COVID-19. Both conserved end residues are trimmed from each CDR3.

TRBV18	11	ASSPEGGGEAF
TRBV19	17	ASSSTPGQNGGGPTEAF
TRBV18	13	ASSPRGRITDTQY
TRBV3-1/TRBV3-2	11	ASSLRQTRGYT
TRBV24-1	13	ATSDVGTNYNEQF
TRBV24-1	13	ATSDDRSSGNTIY
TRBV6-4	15	ASSETSTGPSTDTQY
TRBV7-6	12	ASSFGTLNTEAF
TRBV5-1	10	ASSPETGEAF
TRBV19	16	ASSPGQGDYSGANVLT
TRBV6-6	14	ASSYAGTAGGETQY
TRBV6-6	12	ASSLGQINYGYT
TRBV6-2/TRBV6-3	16	ASSYSGGQFYSGNTIY
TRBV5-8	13	ASSLEQGSNQPQH
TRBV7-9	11	ASSLAGRATAF
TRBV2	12	ASSVRTGRIGYT
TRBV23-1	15	ASSQKGQGRPYNEQF
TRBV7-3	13	ASSPHSRGPTQAF
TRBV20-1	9	SARDSHRLF
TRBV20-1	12	SASPGILNQPQH
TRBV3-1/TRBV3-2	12	ASSHHQGNTEAF
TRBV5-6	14	ASSLLTGSRNSPLH
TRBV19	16	ASSILGLGQGGPRGLH
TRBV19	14	ASTPPGRQGSYGYT
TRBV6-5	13	ASSYSITGGGPQY
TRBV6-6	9	AFLEYYEQY
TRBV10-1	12	ASSPGQGTDTQY
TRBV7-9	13	ASSLGTVANYGYT
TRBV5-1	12	ASSEPGSSETQY
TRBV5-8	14	ASSSPGTGAQETQY
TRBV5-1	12	ASSLEDRSYEQY
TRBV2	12	ASSGLTVGYGYT
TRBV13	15	ASSRYPSGGARDTQY
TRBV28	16	ASPPRQGEEKLGTEAF
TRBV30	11	AWSSGVYEKLF
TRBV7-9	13	ASSSRQGARETQY
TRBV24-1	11	ATSDLTDYGYT
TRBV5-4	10	ASSLHNEKLF
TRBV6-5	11	ASSYSRSTEAF